This T cell receptor beta chain derives from a study of T cell clones after liver transplantation (dated by TCRdb to between 2019 and 2020). Regarding the complete study: ITN030ST, the source of the samples, was a randomized trial that attempted immunosuppression withdrawal within 2 years of liver transplantation. The study cohort included 8 liver transplant recipients, of whom 3 were classified as tolerant and 5 as non-tolerant. Donor-reactive T cell clones were identified using TCRbeta sequencing after a pre-transplant mixed lymphocyte reaction and were then followed in post-transplant blood. Blood samples were collected pre-transplant, pre-randomization before withdrawal, and post-randomization after either complete withdrawal or failed withdrawal. Tolerance was defined as complete immunosuppression withdrawal for at least one year with no rise in liver enzymes beyond twice the upper limit of normal. Until randomization at 12-24 months post-transplant, subjects were given standard immunosuppression, with no induction therapy. Third party-reactive TCRbeta sequences were also identified from pre-transplant MLRs to serve as an antigen-independent comparator for donor-reactive sequences. Of the eight recipients, three were HCV-positive, while the remaining recipients had been transplanted for non-autoimmune, non-viral indications. Study-level results and caveats: When repertoire turnover was taken into account, detection of donor-reactive sequences was significantly reduced in 7 of 8 subjects for CD4 and in 8 of 8 subjects for CD8. Since no allograft tissue specimens were available, donor-reactive T cells may have migrated into the graft instead of being deleted. A greater decline was seen for donor-reactive sequences than for third party-reactive sequences, suggesting partial antigen-specific deletion unrelated to withdrawal success. In 5 of 8 subjects, circulating donor-reactive CD4 TCRbeta sequences decreased significantly after transplant, regardless of tolerance or HCV status. Low numbers of available donor cells limited the measurable donor-reactive repertoire in a couple of subjects. Conclusions were preliminary, limited by small, heterogeneous patient numbers and non-standardized post-transplant time points.

Regarding this clone: It has no known antigen specificity. No base quality values were provided; no much bigger clone lies one nucleotide off.

The germline V gene gives CDR1 as LGHNA and CDR2 as YNFKEQ. Trimming accounts for 0 bases at V and 6 bases at J, while the number of junction bases matched to no gene is 8. Spanning cysteine to phenylalanine, the CDR3 consists of 17 amino acids. The retained sequence is limited to the CDR3, 51 bases, with the frame set at the first base. High-throughput TCRbeta CDR3 sequencing of frozen genomic DNA was performed by immunoSEQ, with PCR amplification, mapping, bias correction and internal controls included. On the study's bioinformatics: Only productive rearrangements were retained, and each unique TCRbeta sequence was defined by its CDR3 nucleotide sequence together with its V and J gene. Donor-reactive sequences required at least 5-fold expansion in CFSE-low cells versus unstimulated pre-transplant cells and at least 0.01% frequency. Minimum frequency thresholds were set for each subject on the basis of the unstimulated sample with the lowest template count, so that a detection power of at least 90% was ensured. Jensen-Shannon divergence between the top 1000 TCRbeta sequences after and before transplant was used to measure repertoire turnover. Changes in detection of donor-reactive sequences were assessed with two-sided Fisher's exact tests. TCRdb's version of the immuneACCESS table is confined to in-frame rearrangements and falls short of the full clone set. An unresolved V gene accounts for under half of the shortfall where checked; the remainder is of unknown origin. V and J calls and clone size are given by that table; D and trimming were obtained from the DNA. For this sample the table gives 70,000 to 95,000 clones, of which approximately 87% were detected only once. The ten largest clones represent approximately 2.8% of the sample.

Unstimulated PBMCs, after thawing, were stained for CD3, CD4 and CD8 and then FACS-sorted into CD3+CD4+ and CD3+CD8+ populations. Randomization to immunosuppression withdrawal applied to every one of the 8 studied subjects. The Qiagen DNeasy Blood and Tissue Kit was used to isolate genomic DNA. Here the chain combines TRBV4-2 and TRBJ2-1; TRBD2 matches 10 bases in the middle. The starting material was CD4+ T cells from blood, obtained at the 22-month timepoint. This TCR derives from a human patient who received a liver transplant. After a transplant, some T cells may be the graft donor's own cells. The DNA sequence reads TGTGCCAGCAGCCAAGAGCGGGGGCTAGCGGGAGTCAATGAGCAGTTCTTC. Its protein is CASSQERGLAGVNEQFF.